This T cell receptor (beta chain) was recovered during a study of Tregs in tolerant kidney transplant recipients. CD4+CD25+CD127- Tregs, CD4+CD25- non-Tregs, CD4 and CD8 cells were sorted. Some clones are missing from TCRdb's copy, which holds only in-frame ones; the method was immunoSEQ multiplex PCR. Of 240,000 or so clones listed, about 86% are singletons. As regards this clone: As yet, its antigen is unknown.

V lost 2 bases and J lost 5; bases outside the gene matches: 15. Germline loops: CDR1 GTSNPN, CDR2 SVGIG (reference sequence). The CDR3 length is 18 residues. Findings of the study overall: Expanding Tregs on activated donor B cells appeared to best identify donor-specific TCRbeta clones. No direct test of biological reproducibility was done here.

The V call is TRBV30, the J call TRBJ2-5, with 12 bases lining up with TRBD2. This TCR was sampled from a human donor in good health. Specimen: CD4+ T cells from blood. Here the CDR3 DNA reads TGTGCCTGGAGTTCCGGACTAGCGGGGACCGGCCCCGGGGAGACCCAGTACTTC. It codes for CAWSSGLAGTGPGETQYF.